This T cell receptor (beta chain) was identified in a study of ipilimumab plus nivolumab after autologous stem cell transplantation. Background on the study: The myeloma cohort included high-risk transplant-naive patients and patients relapsing within 3 years of a first autologous transplant. General study points: TCR repertoire, Treg phenotype and gut microbiota reportedly support more study of this approach.

Ipilimumab, 1 mg/kg, started 14 to 28 days after autologous transplant. This clone was picked up one time. What it binds is unknown. The CDR3 sequence is 15 residues long. Germline CDR1 is GTSNPN and CDR2 is SVGIG (reference sequence). V trimming: 0 bases; J trimming: 5 bases; junction bases outside the gene matches: 9. Profiling relied on immunoSEQ multiplex PCR, and the TCRdb table lists in-frame clones only, not all of them. The sample lists tens of thousands of clones; 85% to 95% were seen once. The V gene is TRBV30, the J gene TRBJ1-1, with 7 bases lining up with TRBD1. The sequences come from PBMCs, collected in a trial of ipilimumab plus nivolumab as post-transplant consolidation. The TCR was taken from a male donor with multiple myeloma. CDR3 coding DNA: TGTGCCTGGAGTGTGGGTTCAGGGGGAAGGACTGAAGCTTTCTTT. It translates to CAWSVGSGGRTEAFF.